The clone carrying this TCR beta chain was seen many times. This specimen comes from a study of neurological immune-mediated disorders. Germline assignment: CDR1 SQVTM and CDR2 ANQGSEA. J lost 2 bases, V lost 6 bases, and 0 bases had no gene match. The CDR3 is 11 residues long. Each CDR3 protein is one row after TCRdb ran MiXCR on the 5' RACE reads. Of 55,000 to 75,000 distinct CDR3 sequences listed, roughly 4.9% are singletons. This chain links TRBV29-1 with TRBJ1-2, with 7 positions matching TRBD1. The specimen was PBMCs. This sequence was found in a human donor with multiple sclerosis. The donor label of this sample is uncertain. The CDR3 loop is CSVGQNYGYTF. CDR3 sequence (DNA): TGCAGCGTGGGACAGAACTATGGCTACACCTTC. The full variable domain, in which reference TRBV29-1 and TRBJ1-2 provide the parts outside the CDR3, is SAVISQKPSRDICQRGTSLTIQCQVDSQVTMMFWYRQQPGQSLTLIATANQGSEATYESGFVIDKFPISRPNLTFSTLTVSNMSPEDSSIYLCSVGQNYGYTFGSGTRLTVV.